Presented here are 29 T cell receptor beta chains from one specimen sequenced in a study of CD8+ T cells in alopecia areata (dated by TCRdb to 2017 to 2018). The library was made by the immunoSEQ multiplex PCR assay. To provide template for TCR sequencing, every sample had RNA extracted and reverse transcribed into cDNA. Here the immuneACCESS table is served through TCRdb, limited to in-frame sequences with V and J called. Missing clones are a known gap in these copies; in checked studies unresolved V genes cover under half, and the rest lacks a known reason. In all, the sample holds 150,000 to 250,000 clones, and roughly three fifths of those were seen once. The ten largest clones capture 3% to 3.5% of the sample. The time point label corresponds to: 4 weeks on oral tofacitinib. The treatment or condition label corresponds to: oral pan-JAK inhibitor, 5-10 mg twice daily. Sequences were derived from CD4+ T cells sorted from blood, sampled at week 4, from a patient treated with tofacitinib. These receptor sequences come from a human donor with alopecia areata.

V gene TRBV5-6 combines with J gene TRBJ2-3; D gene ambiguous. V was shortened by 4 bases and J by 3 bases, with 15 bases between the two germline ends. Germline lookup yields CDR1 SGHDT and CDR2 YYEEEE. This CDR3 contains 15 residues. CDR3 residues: CASSLGPGKTDTQYF. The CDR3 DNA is TGTGCCAGCAGCCTAGGGCCCGGAAAGACAGATACGCAGTATTTT.

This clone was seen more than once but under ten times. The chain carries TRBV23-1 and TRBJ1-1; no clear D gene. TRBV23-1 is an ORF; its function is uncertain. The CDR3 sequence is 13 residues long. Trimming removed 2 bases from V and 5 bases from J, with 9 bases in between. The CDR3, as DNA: TGCGCCAGCAGTCAACCTGGGCAGACTGAAGCTTTCTTT. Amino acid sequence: CASSQPGQTEAFF.

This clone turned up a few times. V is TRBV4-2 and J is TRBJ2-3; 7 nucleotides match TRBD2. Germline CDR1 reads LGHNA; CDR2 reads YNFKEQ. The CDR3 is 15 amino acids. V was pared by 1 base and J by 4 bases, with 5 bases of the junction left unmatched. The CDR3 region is CASSQGGGASDTQYF. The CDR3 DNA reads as TGTGCCAGCAGCCAAGGCGGGGGTGCTTCAGATACGCAGTATTTT.

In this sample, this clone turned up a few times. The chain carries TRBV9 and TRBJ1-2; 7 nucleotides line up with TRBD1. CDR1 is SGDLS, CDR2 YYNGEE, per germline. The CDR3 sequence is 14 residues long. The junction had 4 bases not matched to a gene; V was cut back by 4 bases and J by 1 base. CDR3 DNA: TGTGCCAGCAGCACAGGGGCTCGTAACTATGGCTACACCTTC. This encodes CASSTGARNYGYTF. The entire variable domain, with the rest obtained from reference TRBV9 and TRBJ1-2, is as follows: DSGVTQTPKHLITATGQRVTLRCSPRSGDLSVYWYQQSLDQGLQFLIQYYNGEERAKGNILERFSAQQFPDLHSELNLSSLELGDSALYFCASSTGARNYGYTFGSGTRLTVV.

CDR3 sequence (DNA): TGTGCCTGGAGTGTACACAGCCAAGAGACCCAGTACTTC. Protein: CAWSVHSQETQYF. The chain uses TRBV30 and TRBJ2-5; D is undetermined. Germline V gene data show CDR1 as GTSNPN and CDR2 as SVGIG (reference sequence). This CDR3 has 13 amino acids. V was trimmed by 0 bases and J by 1 base, leaving 6 bases between them.

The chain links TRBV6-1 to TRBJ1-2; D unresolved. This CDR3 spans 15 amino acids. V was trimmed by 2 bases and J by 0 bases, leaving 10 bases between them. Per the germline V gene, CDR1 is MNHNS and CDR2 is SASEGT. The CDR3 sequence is CASSEMRVPNYGYTF. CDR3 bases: TGTGCCAGCAGTGAAATGAGGGTCCCTAACTATGGCTACACCTTC.

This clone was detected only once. The CDR3 nucleotides read TGTGCCAGCAGCTTGACGGGACTCGGGGGCACAGATACGCAGTATTTT. It encodes CASSLTGLGGTDTQYF. The rearrangement joins TRBV7-2 to TRBJ2-3, with D maybe TRBD2 (6 bases). The CDR3 has 16 residues. Germline V CDR1 and CDR2: SGHTA, FQGNSA. V lost 3 bases and J lost 1, with 14 bases in between. The full variable domain, rest sourced from reference TRBV7-2 and TRBJ2-3, is GAGVSQSPSNKVTEKGKDVELRCDPISGHTALYWYRQSLGQGLEFLIYFQGNSAPDKSGLPSDRFSAERTGGSVSTLTIQRTQQEDSAVYLCASSLTGLGGTDTQYFGPGTRLTVL.

This chain's CDR3 is CASSFTDRANYGYTF. The CDR3 DNA reads as TGCGCCAGCAGCTTTACGGACAGAGCTAACTATGGCTACACCTTC. The chain joins TRBV5-1 to TRBJ1-2, with D possibly TRBD1 on 6 matching bases. The CDR3 has 15 residues. Germline loops: CDR1 SGHRS, CDR2 YFSETQ. The V and J ends lost 2 bases and 0 bases respectively, with 11 bases between them.

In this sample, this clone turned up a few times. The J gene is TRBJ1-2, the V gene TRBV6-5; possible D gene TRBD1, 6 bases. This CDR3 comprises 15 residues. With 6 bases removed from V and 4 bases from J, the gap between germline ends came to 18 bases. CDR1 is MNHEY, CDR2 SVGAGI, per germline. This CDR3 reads CASSDGLTGIYGYTF. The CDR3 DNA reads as TGTGCCAGCAGCGACGGACTAACAGGGATCTATGGCTACACCTTC.

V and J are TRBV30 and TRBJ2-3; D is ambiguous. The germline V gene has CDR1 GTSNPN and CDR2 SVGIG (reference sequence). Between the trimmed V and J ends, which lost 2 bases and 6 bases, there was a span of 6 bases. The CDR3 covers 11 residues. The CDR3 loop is CAWSPRDTQYF. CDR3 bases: TGTGCCTGGAGTCCACGGGATACGCAGTATTTT. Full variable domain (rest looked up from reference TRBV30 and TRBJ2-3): SQTIHQWPATLVQPVGSPLSLECTVEGTSNPNLYWYRQAAGRGLQLLFYSVGIGQISSEVPQNLSASRPQDRQFILSSKKLLLSDSGFYLCAWSPRDTQYFGPGTRLTVL.

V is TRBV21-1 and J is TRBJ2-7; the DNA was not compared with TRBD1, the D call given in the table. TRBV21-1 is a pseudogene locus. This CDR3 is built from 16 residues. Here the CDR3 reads CASSKSWDRTSYEQYF. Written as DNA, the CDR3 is TGTGCCAGCAGCAAATCGTGGGACAGGACCTCCTACGAGCAGTACTTC.

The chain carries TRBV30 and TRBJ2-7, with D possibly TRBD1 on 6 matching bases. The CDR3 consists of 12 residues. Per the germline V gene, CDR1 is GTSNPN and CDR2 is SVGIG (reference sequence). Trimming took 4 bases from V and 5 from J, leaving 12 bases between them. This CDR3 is CAWNGGQDEQYF. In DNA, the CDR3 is TGTGCCTGGAATGGGGGCCAAGACGAGCAGTACTTC.

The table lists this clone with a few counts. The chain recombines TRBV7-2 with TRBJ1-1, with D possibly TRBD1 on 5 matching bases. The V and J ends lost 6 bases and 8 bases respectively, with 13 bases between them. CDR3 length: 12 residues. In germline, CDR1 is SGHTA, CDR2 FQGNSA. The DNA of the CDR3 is TGTGCCAGCAGACAACCGGGGCCGGAAGCTTTCTTT. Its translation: CASRQPGPEAFF.

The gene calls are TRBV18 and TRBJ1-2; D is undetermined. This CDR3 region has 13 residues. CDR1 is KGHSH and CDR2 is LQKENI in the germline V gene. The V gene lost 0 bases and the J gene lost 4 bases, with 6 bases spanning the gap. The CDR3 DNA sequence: TGTGCCAGCTCACCACCAGGAGGCTATGGCTACACCTTC. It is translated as CASSPPGGYGYTF.

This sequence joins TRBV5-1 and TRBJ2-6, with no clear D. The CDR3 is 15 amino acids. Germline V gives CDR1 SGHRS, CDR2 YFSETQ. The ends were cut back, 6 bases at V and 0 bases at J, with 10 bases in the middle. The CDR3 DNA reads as TGCGCCAGCAACGTCGGAAGCTCTGGGGCCAACGTCCTGACTTTC. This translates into CASNVGSSGANVLTF.

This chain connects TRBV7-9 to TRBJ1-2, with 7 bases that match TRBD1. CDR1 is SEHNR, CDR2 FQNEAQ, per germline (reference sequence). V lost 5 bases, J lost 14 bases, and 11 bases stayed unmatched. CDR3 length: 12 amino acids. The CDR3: CASSPSGTVETF. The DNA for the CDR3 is TGTGCCAGCAGCCCTTCGGGGACAGTCGAGACCTTC.

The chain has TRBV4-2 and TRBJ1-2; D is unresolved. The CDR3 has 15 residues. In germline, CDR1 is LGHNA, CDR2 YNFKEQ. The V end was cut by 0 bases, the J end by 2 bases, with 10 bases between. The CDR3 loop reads CASSQEMGRNYGYTF. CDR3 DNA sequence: TGTGCCAGCAGCCAAGAAATGGGCAGGAACTATGGCTACACCTTC.

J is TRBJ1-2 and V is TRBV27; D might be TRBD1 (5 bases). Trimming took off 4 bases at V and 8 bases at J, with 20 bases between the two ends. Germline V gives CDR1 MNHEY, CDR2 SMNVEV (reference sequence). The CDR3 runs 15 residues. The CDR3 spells CASSSPTRGFRGYTF. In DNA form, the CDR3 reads TGTGCCAGCAGTTCTCCCACTAGGGGCTTCAGAGGCTACACCTTC.

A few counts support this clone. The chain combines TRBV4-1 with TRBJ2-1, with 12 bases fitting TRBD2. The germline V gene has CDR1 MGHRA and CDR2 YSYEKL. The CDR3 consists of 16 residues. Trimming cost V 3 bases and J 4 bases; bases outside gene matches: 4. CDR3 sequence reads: CASSHRLAGEYNEQFF. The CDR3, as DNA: TGCGCCAGCAGCCACCGACTAGCGGGGGAATACAATGAGCAGTTCTTC.

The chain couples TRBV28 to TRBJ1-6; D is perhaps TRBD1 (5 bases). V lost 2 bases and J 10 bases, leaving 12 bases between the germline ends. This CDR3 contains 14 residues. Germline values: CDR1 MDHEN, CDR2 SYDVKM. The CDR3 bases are TGTGCCAGCAGTTTACCGGGGTACAGGTCACCCCTCCACTTT. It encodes CASSLPGYRSPLHF.

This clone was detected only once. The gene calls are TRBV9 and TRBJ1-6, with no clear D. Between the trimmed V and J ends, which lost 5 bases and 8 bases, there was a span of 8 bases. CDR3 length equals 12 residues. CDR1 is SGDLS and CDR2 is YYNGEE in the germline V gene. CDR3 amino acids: CASRPKDSPLHF. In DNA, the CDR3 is TGTGCCAGCAGGCCGAAGGATTCACCCCTCCACTTT. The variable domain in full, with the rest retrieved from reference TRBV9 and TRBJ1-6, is DSGVTQTPKHLITATGQRVTLRCSPRSGDLSVYWYQQSLDQGLQFLIQYYNGEERAKGNILERFSAQQFPDLHSELNLSSLELGDSALYFCASRPKDSPLHFGNGTRLTVT.

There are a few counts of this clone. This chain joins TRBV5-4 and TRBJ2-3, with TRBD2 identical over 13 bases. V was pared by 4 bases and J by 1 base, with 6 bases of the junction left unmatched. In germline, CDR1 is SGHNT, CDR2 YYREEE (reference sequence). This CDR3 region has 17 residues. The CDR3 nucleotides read TGTGCCAGCAGCCCGGGGACTAGCGGGGCTCGCACAGATACGCAGTATTTT. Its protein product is CASSPGTSGARTDTQYF.

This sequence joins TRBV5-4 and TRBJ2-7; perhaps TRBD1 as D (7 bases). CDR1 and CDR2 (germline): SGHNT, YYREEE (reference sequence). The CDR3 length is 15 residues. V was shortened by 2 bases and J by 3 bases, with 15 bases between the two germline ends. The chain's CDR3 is CASSLGGGFGYEQYF. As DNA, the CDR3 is TGTGCCAGCAGCTTAGGAGGGGGCTTTGGCTACGAGCAGTACTTC.

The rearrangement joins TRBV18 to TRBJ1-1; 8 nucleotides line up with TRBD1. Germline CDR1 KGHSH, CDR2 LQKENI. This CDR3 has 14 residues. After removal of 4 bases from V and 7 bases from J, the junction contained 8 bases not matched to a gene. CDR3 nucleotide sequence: TGTGCCAGCTCACTATCAGGGGGCAAGCGTGAAGCTTTCTTT. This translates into CASSLSGGKREAFF.

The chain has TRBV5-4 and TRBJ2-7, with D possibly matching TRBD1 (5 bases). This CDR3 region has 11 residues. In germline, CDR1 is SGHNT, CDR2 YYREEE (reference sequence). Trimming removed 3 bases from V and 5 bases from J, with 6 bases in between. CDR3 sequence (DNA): TGTGCCAGCAGCTCACAGGACGAGCAGTACTTC. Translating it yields CASSSQDEQYF. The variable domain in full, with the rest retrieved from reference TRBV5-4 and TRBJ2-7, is ETGVTQSPTHLIKTRGQQVTLRCSSQSGHNTVSWYQQALGQGPQFIFQYYREEENGRGNFPPRFSGLQFPNYSSELNVNALELDDSALYLCASSSQDEQYFGPGTRLTVT.

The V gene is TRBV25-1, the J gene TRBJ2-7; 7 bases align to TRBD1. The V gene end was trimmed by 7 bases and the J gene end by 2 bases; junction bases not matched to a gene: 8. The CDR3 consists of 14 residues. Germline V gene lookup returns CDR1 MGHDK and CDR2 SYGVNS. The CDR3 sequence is CASNKGGFTYEQYF. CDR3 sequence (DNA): TGTGCCAGCAATAAAGGGGGCTTCACCTACGAGCAGTACTTC.

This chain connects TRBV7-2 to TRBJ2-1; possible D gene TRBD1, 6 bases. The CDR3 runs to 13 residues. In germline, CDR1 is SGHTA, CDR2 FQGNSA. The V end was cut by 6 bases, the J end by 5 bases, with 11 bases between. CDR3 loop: CASSPRDNNEQFF. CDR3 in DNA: TGTGCCAGCAGTCCCCGGGACAACAATGAGCAGTTCTTC.

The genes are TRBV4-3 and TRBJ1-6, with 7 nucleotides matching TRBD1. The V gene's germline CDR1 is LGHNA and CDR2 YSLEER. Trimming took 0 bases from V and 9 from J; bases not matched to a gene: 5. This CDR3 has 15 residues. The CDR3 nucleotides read TGCGCCAGCAGCCAAGATCCCCAGGGGGGTTCACCCCTCCACTTT. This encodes CASSQDPQGGSPLHF.

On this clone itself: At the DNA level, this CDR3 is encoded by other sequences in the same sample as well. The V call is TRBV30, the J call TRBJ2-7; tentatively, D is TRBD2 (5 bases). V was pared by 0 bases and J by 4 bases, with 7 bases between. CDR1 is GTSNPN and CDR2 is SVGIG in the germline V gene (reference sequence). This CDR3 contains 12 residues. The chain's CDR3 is CAWSVPGYEQYF. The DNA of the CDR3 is TGTGCCTGGAGTGTACCGGGGTACGAGCAGTACTTC.